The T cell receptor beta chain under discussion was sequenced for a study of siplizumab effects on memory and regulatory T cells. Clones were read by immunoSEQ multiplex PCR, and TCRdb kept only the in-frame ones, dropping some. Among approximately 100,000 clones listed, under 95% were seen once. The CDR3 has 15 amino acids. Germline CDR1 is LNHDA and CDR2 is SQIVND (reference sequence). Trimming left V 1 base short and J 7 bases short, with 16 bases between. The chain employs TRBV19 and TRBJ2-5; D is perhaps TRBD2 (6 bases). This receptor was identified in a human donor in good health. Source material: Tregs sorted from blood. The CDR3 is CASSIGFGGGRTQYF. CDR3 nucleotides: TGTGCCAGTAGTATAGGCTTCGGGGGTGGACGGACCCAGTACTTC.